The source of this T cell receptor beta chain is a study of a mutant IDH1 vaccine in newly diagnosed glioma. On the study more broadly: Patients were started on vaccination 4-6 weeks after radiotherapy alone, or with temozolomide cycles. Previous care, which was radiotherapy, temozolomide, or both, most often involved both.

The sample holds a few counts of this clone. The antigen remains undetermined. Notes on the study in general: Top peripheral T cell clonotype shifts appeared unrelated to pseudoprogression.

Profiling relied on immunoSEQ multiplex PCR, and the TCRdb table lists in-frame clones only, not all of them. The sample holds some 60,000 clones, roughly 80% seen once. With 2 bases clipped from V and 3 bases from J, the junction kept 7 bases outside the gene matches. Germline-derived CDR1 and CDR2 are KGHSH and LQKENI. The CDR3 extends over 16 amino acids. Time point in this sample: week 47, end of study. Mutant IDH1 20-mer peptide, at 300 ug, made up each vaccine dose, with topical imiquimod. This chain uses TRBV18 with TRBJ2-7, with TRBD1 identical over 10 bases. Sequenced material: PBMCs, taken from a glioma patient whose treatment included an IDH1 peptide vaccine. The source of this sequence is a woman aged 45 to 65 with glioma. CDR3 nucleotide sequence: TGTGCCAGCTCACCATACCGGGACAGGGGTAGCTACGAGCAGTACTTC. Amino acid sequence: CASSPYRDRGSYEQYF.